This T cell receptor beta chain was sequenced during a study of T cell changes during pregnancy in multiple sclerosis. Trimming cost V 7 bases and J 0 bases; bases outside gene matches: 4. The germline V gene has CDR1 SGHRS and CDR2 YFSETQ. The CDR3 length is 15 residues. The assay was immunoSEQ multiplex PCR, and TCRdb's table has in-frame clones only and misses some. The data contain about 18,000 clones, 85% to 90% of them seen just once; the ten biggest clones take up approximately 13%. The rearrangement joins TRBV5-1 to TRBJ2-1; 10 bases map to TRBD2. This sequence originates from a female donor in good health, enrolled as a control in a pregnancy study. This specimen was CD8+ T cells from peripheral blood mononuclear cells, taken in the third trimester of pregnancy. The CDR3 DNA reads TGCGCCAGCTCATCTAGCGGGAGCTCCTACAATGAGCAGTTCTTC. Translated, it gives CASSSSGSSYNEQFF.